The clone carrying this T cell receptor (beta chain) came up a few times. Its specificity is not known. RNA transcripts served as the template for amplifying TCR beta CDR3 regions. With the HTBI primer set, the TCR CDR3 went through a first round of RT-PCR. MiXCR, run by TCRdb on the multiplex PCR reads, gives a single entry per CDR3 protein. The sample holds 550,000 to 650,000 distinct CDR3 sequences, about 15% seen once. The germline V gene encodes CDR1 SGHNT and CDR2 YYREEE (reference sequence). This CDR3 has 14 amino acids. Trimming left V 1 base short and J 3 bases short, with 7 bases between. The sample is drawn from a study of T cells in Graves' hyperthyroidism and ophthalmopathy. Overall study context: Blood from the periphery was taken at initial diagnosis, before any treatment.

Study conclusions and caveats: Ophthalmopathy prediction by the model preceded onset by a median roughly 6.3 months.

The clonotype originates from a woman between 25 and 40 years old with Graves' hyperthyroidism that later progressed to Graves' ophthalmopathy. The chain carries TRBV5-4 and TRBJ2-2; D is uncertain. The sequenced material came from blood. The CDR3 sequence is CASSLRWDTGELFF. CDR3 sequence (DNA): TGTGCCAGCAGCTTGAGGTGGGACACCGGGGAGCTGTTTTTT.